This T cell receptor (beta chain) comes out of a study of blood T cells in healthy people across ages. The CDR3 loop spans 15 amino acids. V shed 5 bases and J shed 1 base, with 15 bases lying between them. Sample-barcoded 5' priming and a J-beta primer mix drove a second PCR of roughly 7 to 11 cycles. Each cDNA molecule, via a template-switch adaptor with 12 random nucleotides, was tagged. TCRdb passed the 5' RACE reads through MiXCR, listing each CDR3 protein once. The data hold hundreds of thousands of distinct CDR3 sequences, with roughly 50% observed a single time. Sequencing was done on a sample of blood. The receptor was isolated from a man aged 25-45 years in good health. V and J are TRBV12-3 or TRBV12-4 and TRBJ2-7; maybe TRBD2 (6 bases). This CDR3 is CASSGPGTLSYEQYF. CDR3 sequence (DNA): TGTGCCAGCAGTGGACCCGGGACTCTTTCCTACGAGCAGTACTTC.